This T cell receptor (beta chain) was sequenced for a study of control samples from healthy donors and cancer patients. V lost 3 bases to trimming and J lost 4 bases, with 12 bases between them. This CDR3 comprises 13 residues. Germline CDR1 reads SQVTM; CDR2 reads ANQGSEA. Assay used: immunoSEQ multiplex PCR; TCRdb lists only in-frame clones, some missing. Altogether more than 65,000 clones are present, more than 75% being singletons, with the ten largest covering approximately 15%. This TCR was sampled from a man aged 45-60 years in good health. Sequencing input: blood. The chain uses TRBV29-1 and TRBJ1-2; perhaps TRBD1 as D (5 bases). DNA of the CDR3: TGCAGCGTTGAGAGGGGAACCAGCTATGGCTACACCTTC. Residues: CSVERGTSYGYTF.